What follows describes a single T cell receptor beta chain. The sample is drawn from a study of blood T cell repertoires in COVID-19. Profiled with immunoSEQ multiplex PCR; TCRdb holds only in-frame clones, not every one. The repertoire holds approximately 100,000 clones, with roughly 92% as singletons. The CDR3 spans 13 residues. V dropped 5 bases and J dropped 7 bases, with 14 bases sitting between them. The specimen was peripheral blood. The V call is TRBV12-3 or TRBV12-4, the J call TRBJ1-2; D perhaps matches TRBD1 (6 bases). The source is a man in his sixties or seventies with acute or convalescent COVID-19. In DNA form, the CDR3 reads TGTGCCAGCAGTGCGGGGGGCGCTCCTGGCTACACCTTC. Residues: CASSAGGAPGYTF.